These 25 T cell receptor beta chains originate from one sample sequenced in a study of identical twins. TCRdb passed the 5' RACE reads through MiXCR, listing each CDR3 protein once. This sample has some 560,000 distinct CDR3 sequences, with 9.6% found just once. A further study also used this sample, focusing on yellow fever vaccine responses in identical twins.

The sequencing sample was made of PBMCs. All receptors derive from a woman aged 18-29 years in good health.

V is TRBV20-1 and J is TRBJ2-3, with 7 bases lining up with TRBD2. The CDR3 is made up of 16 amino acids. V dropped 8 bases and J dropped 5; count of bases not matched to a gene: 19. Germline lookup yields CDR1 DFQATT and CDR2 SNEGSKA (reference sequence). The CDR3 protein is CSFFKRAGEAVDTQYF. The CDR3 DNA is TGCAGTTTCTTCAAGAGGGCGGGGGAGGCGGTAGATACGCAGTATTTT.

This clonotype was seen a handful of times. V gene TRBV27 combines with J gene TRBJ2-7; TRBD1 or TRBD2 may be the D gene (5 bases each). Germline lookup yields CDR1 MNHEY and CDR2 SMNVEV (reference sequence). This CDR3 has 14 amino acids. The V and J ends lost 6 bases and 2 bases respectively, with 14 bases between them. The CDR3 sequence is CASRPLRGTYEQYF. In DNA, the CDR3 is TGTGCCAGCAGACCACTCCGGGGCACCTACGAGCAGTACTTC.

The rearrangement links TRBV5-1 to TRBJ2-2, with D tentatively TRBD2 (5 bases). Trimming stripped 3 bases from V and 3 bases from J, with 12 bases between. CDR1 and CDR2 (germline): SGHRS, YFSETQ. This CDR3 has 15 amino acids. The CDR3, as DNA: TGCGCCAGCAGCTCTTCTAGCCGATACACCGGGGAGCTGTTTTTT. Its translation is CASSSSSRYTGELFF.

This clonotype was detected only a few times. The J gene is TRBJ2-2, the V gene TRBV24-1; D is perhaps TRBD1 (5 bases). CDR1 KGHDR and CDR2 SFDVKD come from the germline V gene. Trimming cost V 1 base and J 4 bases, with 6 bases left between them. This CDR3 is built from 14 residues. DNA of the CDR3: TGTGCCACCAGTGATTTCAGGGTCACCGGGGAGCTGTTTTTT. Translated: CATSDFRVTGELFF.

This rearrangement joins TRBV6-1 to TRBJ2-7, with a possible D match to TRBD2 (5 bases). Per germline, CDR1 MNHNS and CDR2 SASEGT. V was trimmed by 6 bases and J by 2 bases, leaving 17 bases between them. The CDR3 extends over 15 amino acids. The CDR3 bases are TGTGCCAGCAGGGCCCGAGGGCTAGGTACCTACGAGCAGTACTTC. Its protein product is CASRARGLGTYEQYF.

The genes are TRBV29-1 and TRBJ2-7, with a weak D call TRBD1 (6 bases). CDR1 SQVTM and CDR2 ANQGSEA come from the germline V gene. CDR3 size: 14 residues. Trimming removed 3 bases at V and 0 bases at J, with 12 bases between. The CDR3 sequence is CSVEDSKSSYEQYF. CDR3 DNA: TGCAGCGTTGAGGACAGTAAGAGCTCCTACGAGCAGTACTTC.

This rearrangement joins TRBV29-1 to TRBJ2-7; D may be TRBD2 (5 bases). The CDR3 runs to 13 residues. Germline assignment: CDR1 SQVTM and CDR2 ANQGSEA. Trimming took off 0 bases at V and 5 bases at J, with 11 bases between the two ends. The CDR3 nucleotides read TGCAGCGTTGAAGAACCGGGAACCAACGAGCAGTACTTC. It codes for CSVEEPGTNEQYF.

At least ten counts were recorded for this clonotype. The chain recombines TRBV7-2 with TRBJ2-3, with a possible D match to TRBD2 (5 bases). Germline V gene data show CDR1 as SGHTA and CDR2 as FQGNSA. Trimming left V 10 bases short and J 2 bases short, with 16 bases between. The CDR3 contains 14 residues. The CDR3 loop is CATQTSFFTDTQYF. CDR3 sequence (DNA): TGTGCCACCCAAACTAGTTTCTTCACAGATACGCAGTATTTT.

This clonotype has at least ten counts. V gene TRBV27 combines with J gene TRBJ2-2, with TRBD2 as a possible D gene (5 bases). Germline V gene data show CDR1 as MNHEY and CDR2 as SMNVEV (reference sequence). The V end lost 6 bases, the J end lost 1 base, and 9 bases lay between the germline ends. The CDR3 consists of 14 residues. The CDR3 sequence: CASSSGVNTGELFF. The CDR3, as DNA: TGTGCCAGCAGCTCCGGGGTGAACACCGGGGAGCTGTTTTTT.

There are many counts of this clonotype. The V gene is TRBV18, the J gene TRBJ2-1, with D perhaps being TRBD1 or TRBD2 (5 bases each). The CDR3 has 17 amino acids. Deletions cut 3 bases from V and 10 bases from J, with 25 bases between. Germline V gene sequence: CDR1 KGHSH, CDR2 LQKENI. The CDR3 loop is CASSPLDTRGKLEEQFF. The CDR3 coding sequence is TGTGCCAGCTCACCTCTGGACACTAGGGGCAAATTGGAGGAGCAGTTCTTC.

This clonotype was observed many times. The chain combines TRBV11-2 with TRBJ2-4; D possibly matches TRBD1 or TRBD2 (5 bases each). Germline values: CDR1 SGHAT, CDR2 FQNNGV. V was cut by 0 bases and J by 7 bases, with 13 bases left in between. The CDR3 sequence is 15 residues long. The CDR3 region has the DNA TGTGCCAGCAGCTTAGAGAGGGGCCTCGGGAACATTCAGTACTTC. Protein sequence: CASSLERGLGNIQYF.

This clonotype has only a few counts. This sequence joins TRBV5-1 and TRBJ1-2, with a weak D call TRBD1 (5 bases). This CDR3 region has 16 residues. V lost 4 bases to trimming and J lost 0 bases, with 16 bases between them. The germline CDR1 and CDR2 sequences are SGHRS and YFSETQ. The CDR3 region is CASSGGDGTSNYGYTF. The CDR3 DNA sequence: TGCGCCAGCAGCGGAGGGGACGGCACCTCTAACTATGGCTACACCTTC. Full variable domain (missing parts from reference TRBV5-1 and TRBJ1-2): KAGVTQTPRYLIKTRGQQVTLSCSPISGHRSVSWYQQTPGQGLQFLFEYFSETQRNKGNFPGRFSGRQFSNSRSEMNVSTLELGDSALYLCASSGGDGTSNYGYTFGSGTRLTVV.

This clonotype was detected many times. The chain couples TRBV29-1 to TRBJ2-7, with D tentatively TRBD1 or TRBD2 (6 bases each). From germline, CDR1 is SQVTM and CDR2 ANQGSEA. CDR3 length: 14 amino acids. The V end was cut by 4 bases, the J end by 7 bases, with 20 bases between. CDR3 loop: CSVAVTGASWEQYF. In DNA, the CDR3 is TGCAGCGTTGCCGTGACGGGGGCCTCGTGGGAGCAGTACTTC.

This clonotype occurred many times. The chain joins TRBV3-1 to TRBJ2-1; a possible D gene is TRBD2 (6 bases). The germline gives CDR1 LGHDT, CDR2 YNNKEL (reference sequence). The CDR3 has 16 residues. Between the trimmed V and J ends, which lost 0 bases and 1 base, there was a span of 10 bases. CDR3 loop: CASSQDPGRSYNEQFF. The CDR3 bases are TGTGCCAGCAGCCAAGATCCCGGGAGATCCTACAATGAGCAGTTCTTC.

Only one count was recorded for this clonotype. A much larger clone sits a single nucleotide away, making a read error possible. J is TRBJ2-2 and V is TRBV5-1; 7 bases map to TRBD1. This CDR3 spans 15 amino acids. In germline, CDR1 is SGHRS, CDR2 YFSETQ. The CDR3 bases are TGCGCCAGCAGCCCGGACAGGACGAACACCGGGGACCTGTTTTTT. This codes for CASSPDRTNTGDLFF.

This clonotype was detected a few times. The chain links TRBV7-2 to TRBJ1-5; 7 bases line up with TRBD1. The length of the CDR3 is 14 residues. CDR1 is SGHTA and CDR2 is FQGNSA in the germline V gene. With 2 bases clipped from V and 6 bases from J, the junction kept 4 bases outside the gene matches. The CDR3 sequence is CASSLTGAGQPQHF. DNA for the CDR3: TGTGCCAGCAGCTTAACAGGGGCGGGTCAGCCCCAGCATTTT. Full variable domain (missing parts from reference TRBV7-2 and TRBJ1-5): GAGVSQSPSNKVTEKGKDVELRCDPISGHTALYWYRQSLGQGLEFLIYFQGNSAPDKSGLPSDRFSAERTGGSVSTLTIQRTQQEDSAVYLCASSLTGAGQPQHFGDGTRLSIL.

The CDR3 bases are TGTGCCAGCGTTCCCGGGACAGCTCTCCAAGAGACCCAGTACTTC. Protein sequence: CASVPGTALQETQYF. The rearrangement uses TRBV28 and TRBJ2-5, with TRBD1 matching over 7 bases. Germline-derived CDR1 and CDR2 are MDHEN and SYDVKM. This CDR3 has 15 amino acids. V dropped 8 bases and J dropped 1; count of bases not matched to a gene: 10. The full variable domain, its missing parts supplied by reference TRBV28 and TRBJ2-5, is DVKVTQSSRYLVKRTGEKVFLECVQDMDHENMFWYRQDPGLGLRLIYFSYDVKMKEKGDIPEGYSVSREKKERFSLILESASTNQTSMYLCASVPGTALQETQYFGPGTRLLVL.

V and J are TRBV30 and TRBJ2-1, with D unclear. Trimming stripped 0 bases from V and 2 bases from J, with 11 bases between. The CDR3 length is 15 residues. Germline V gene lookup returns CDR1 GTSNPN and CDR2 SVGIG (reference sequence). The CDR3 nucleotides are TGTGCCTGGAGTGTATTTCGGTCGGCCTACAATGAGCAGTTCTTC. Amino acid sequence: CAWSVFRSAYNEQFF.

V gene TRBV20-1 combines with J gene TRBJ2-3; D possibly corresponds to TRBD1 (5 bases). Trimming cost V 1 base and J 9 bases, with 8 bases left between them. This CDR3 region has 11 residues. Looked up from germline, CDR1 is DFQATT and CDR2 is SNEGSKA (reference sequence). The CDR3 reads CSARVDRTQYF. CDR3 nucleotide sequence: TGCAGTGCTAGAGTAGACAGAACGCAGTATTTT.

This chain links TRBV29-1 with TRBJ2-1, with 7 bases fitting TRBD2. The germline CDR1 and CDR2 sequences are SQVTM and ANQGSEA. CDR3 length: 14 amino acids. V lost 5 bases to trimming and J lost 7 bases; unmatched junction nucleotides: 11. The chain's CDR3 is CSVPRDYGSNEQFF. CDR3 in DNA: TGCAGCGTTCCCCGGGACTATGGGTCGAATGAGCAGTTCTTC.

The chain combines TRBV25-1 with TRBJ1-2; D possibly corresponds to TRBD1 (6 bases). The V gene lost 5 bases and the J gene lost 4 bases, with 20 bases spanning the gap. The V gene's germline CDR1 is MGHDK and CDR2 SYGVNS. The CDR3 sequence is 16 residues long. The CDR3 spells CASSTLGGQTSYGYTF. For the CDR3, the DNA is TGTGCCAGCAGTACCCTGGGAGGACAGACTTCCTATGGCTACACCTTC.

This clonotype occurred a few times. The chain employs TRBV6-1 and TRBJ2-1; 10 bases map to TRBD2. The CDR3 extends over 16 amino acids. Per the germline V gene, CDR1 is MNHNS and CDR2 is SASEGT. The trim removed 5 bases at V and 8 bases at J, leaving 12 bases unmatched. The CDR3 loop reads CASSPPTASGRDEQFF. The CDR3, as DNA: TGTGCCAGCAGTCCCCCGACGGCTAGCGGGAGAGATGAGCAGTTCTTC.

The sample holds a few counts of this clonotype. One junction end does not reproduce the germline sequence, and a read error may be involved. V and J are TRBV12-3 or TRBV12-4 and TRBJ2-7; perhaps TRBD2 as D (6 bases). This CDR3 is built from 19 residues. The CDR3 is CARRFRVPGLAPSDYEQYF. In nucleotides, the CDR3 is TGTGCCCGCAGGTTTAGGGTCCCGGGGCTGGCCCCTAGCGACTACGAGCAGTACTTC.

This clonotype occurred many times. The chain has TRBV7-8 and TRBJ2-7, with TRBD1 matching over 8 bases. CDR1 and CDR2 (germline): SGHVS, FQNEAQ. The junction had 5 bases not matched to a gene; V was cut back by 10 bases and J by 3 bases. This CDR3 region has 12 residues. The CDR3 loop reads CATGQEVYEQYF. CDR3 nucleotides: TGTGCCACGGGACAGGAGGTCTACGAGCAGTACTTC.

Ten or more counts support this clonotype. The chain joins TRBV20-1 to TRBJ2-7; 13 nucleotides line up with TRBD2. The CDR3 length is 17 residues. After removal of 4 bases from V and 5 bases from J, the junction contained 14 bases not matched to a gene. Germline values: CDR1 DFQATT, CDR2 SNEGSKA (reference sequence). The CDR3 coding sequence is TGCAGTGCTAAGATGGGGACTAGCGGGATCCCTAAAGACGAGCAGTACTTC. Its protein is CSAKMGTSGIPKDEQYF.